The 32 T cell receptor beta chains below come from one sample, sequenced in a study of CD8+ T cells in alopecia areata. As the sequencing template, cDNA was produced by extracting RNA and reverse transcribing it. Sequencing was performed with immunoSEQ multiplex PCR; in TCRdb, only in-frame clones are kept and a portion is missing. In the table there are fewer than 250,000 clones, around 60% of which are singletons. Treatment meaning: oral pan-JAK inhibitor, 5-10 mg twice daily. The sample consisted of CD4+ T cells sorted from blood, taken at week 49, from a patient treated with tofacitinib. The receptors were sampled from a human donor with alopecia areata.

V and J are TRBV2 and TRBJ1-5; unclear D gene. The CDR3 has 15 amino acids. Per germline, CDR1 SNHLY and CDR2 FYNNEI. The V end lost 3 bases, the J end lost 1 base, and 10 bases lay between the germline ends. Here the CDR3 DNA reads TGTGCCAGCAGTGACTCTGGTCGGAGCAATCAGCCCCAGCATTTT. It translates to CASSDSGRSNQPQHF. The full variable domain, completed using reference TRBV2 and TRBJ1-5, is EPEVTQTPSHQVTQMGQEVILRCVPISNHLYFYWYRQILGQKVEFLVSFYNNEISEKSEIFDDQFSVERPDGSNFTLKIRSTKLEDSAMYFCASSDSGRSNQPQHFGDGTRLSIL.

This CDR3 reads CASSEAPTAPYEQYF. CDR3 bases: TGCGCCAGCAGTGAGGCTCCGACAGCTCCCTACGAGCAGTACTTC. The chain couples TRBV10-2 to TRBJ2-7, with D tentatively TRBD1 (5 bases). V dropped 2 bases and J dropped 2 bases, with 13 bases sitting between them. Germline V gene lookup returns CDR1 WSHSY and CDR2 SAAADI. This CDR3 has 15 residues.

The rearrangement links TRBV4-3 to TRBJ1-2; 7 bases agree with TRBD1. Germline V gene sequence: CDR1 LGHNA, CDR2 YSLEER. This CDR3 region has 17 residues. V lost 1 base and J lost 4; bases outside the gene matches: 12. Written as DNA, the CDR3 is TGCGCCAGCAGCCAAGGGGTCGAGGGGGCGACTCTCTATGGCTACACCTTC. Its translation is CASSQGVEGATLYGYTF.

The rearrangement uses TRBV29-1 and TRBJ1-1, with 7 bases identical to TRBD1. Germline CDR1 reads SQVTM; CDR2 reads ANQGSEA. This CDR3 region has 15 residues. V lost 4 bases to trimming and J lost 3 bases; unmatched junction nucleotides: 11. The CDR3 is CSVAPGGHQDTEAFF. In DNA, the CDR3 is TGCAGCGTTGCACCAGGGGGGCATCAGGACACTGAAGCTTTCTTT.

The V and J genes are TRBV15 and TRBJ2-2, with D possibly matching TRBD1 (5 bases). This CDR3 is 17 amino acids long. Trimming shortened V by 3 bases and J by 2 bases, and 16 bases separated the two germline ends. Germline V gives CDR1 LNHNV, CDR2 YYDKDF (reference sequence). The CDR3 nucleotides read TGTGCCACCAGCAGGGAGCCAGGGATAAGAAACACCGGGGAGCTGTTTTTT. Protein: CATSREPGIRNTGELFF.

The chain links TRBV12-5 to TRBJ2-3; D is possibly TRBD2 (5 bases). Germline CDR1 reads LGHNT; CDR2 reads FRNRAP. V lost 1 base, J lost 3 bases, and 11 bases lay in between. The CDR3 runs 15 residues. CDR3 sequence: CASGLEETITDTQYF. CDR3 DNA sequence: TGTGCTAGTGGTTTGGAAGAGACTATTACAGATACGCAGTATTTT. The whole variable domain, filled in from reference TRBV12-5 and TRBJ2-3, reads DARVTQTPRHKVTEMGQEVTMRCQPILGHNTVFWYRQTMMQGLELLAYFRNRAPLDDSGMPKDRFSAEMPDATLATLKIQPSEPRDSAVYFCASGLEETITDTQYFGPGTRLTVL.

The V call is TRBV5-4, the J call TRBJ1-2; no reliable D call. This CDR3 has 15 amino acids. The V end was cut by 0 bases, the J end by 3 bases, with 12 bases between. Germline CDR1 is SGHNT and CDR2 is YYREEE (reference sequence). The CDR3: CASSLGHIGDYGYTF. The DNA for the CDR3 is TGTGCCAGCAGCTTGGGACACATTGGGGACTATGGCTACACCTTC.

The chain couples TRBV30 to TRBJ1-5; D might be TRBD1 (6 bases). Trimming left V 0 bases short and J 4 bases short, with 10 bases between. The CDR3 covers 14 residues. Germline CDR1 and CDR2: GTSNPN and SVGIG (reference sequence). DNA for the CDR3: TGTGCCTGGAGTGTACAAACAGGGAATCAGCCCCAGCATTTT. Amino acid sequence: CAWSVQTGNQPQHF.

This chain joins TRBV30 and TRBJ1-2; no firm D call. Germline loops: CDR1 GTSNPN, CDR2 SVGIG (reference sequence). This CDR3 is 13 amino acids long. The V end lost 0 bases, the J end lost 5 bases, and 10 bases lay between the germline ends. In nucleotides, the CDR3 is TGTGCCTGGAGTGTGAGTTCCCAATATGGCTACACCTTC. This codes for CAWSVSSQYGYTF. The full variable domain, rest sourced from reference TRBV30 and TRBJ1-2, is SQTIHQWPATLVQPVGSPLSLECTVEGTSNPNLYWYRQAAGRGLQLLFYSVGIGQISSEVPQNLSASRPQDRQFILSSKKLLLSDSGFYLCAWSVSSQYGYTFGSGTRLTVV.

The chain carries TRBV30 and TRBJ2-6; no clear D gene. The V gene lost 3 bases and the J gene lost 2 bases, with 20 bases spanning the gap. This CDR3 has 18 amino acids. CDR1 GTSNPN and CDR2 SVGIG come from the germline V gene (reference sequence). DNA of the CDR3: TGTGCCTGGAGACCGAGAACAGCTAGTAGTGCTGGGGCCAACGTCCTGACTTTC. Protein sequence: CAWRPRTASSAGANVLTF. The variable domain in full, with the rest retrieved from reference TRBV30 and TRBJ2-6, is SQTIHQWPATLVQPVGSPLSLECTVEGTSNPNLYWYRQAAGRGLQLLFYSVGIGQISSEVPQNLSASRPQDRQFILSSKKLLLSDSGFYLCAWRPRTASSAGANVLTFGAGSRLTVL.

The chain carries TRBV29-1 and TRBJ1-1; possibly TRBD1 for D (5 bases). V was clipped by 6 bases and J by 1 base, with 12 bases between them. The CDR3 has 13 amino acids. Germline V lookup: CDR1 SQVTM, CDR2 ANQGSEA. The CDR3 loop reads CSVAREGNTEAFF. Here the CDR3 DNA reads TGCAGCGTCGCCAGGGAGGGGAACACTGAAGCTTTCTTT.

The V gene is TRBV29-1, the J gene TRBJ2-7; 9 bases match TRBD1. The CDR3 extends over 16 amino acids. J gave up 5 bases and V 3 bases, and 14 bases lay outside the gene matches. The germline V gene encodes CDR1 SQVTM and CDR2 ANQGSEA. CDR3 sequence: CSVDGGADRGDHEQYF. The CDR3 nucleotides read TGCAGCGTTGATGGCGGGGCTGACAGGGGGGATCACGAGCAGTACTTC.

CDR3 DNA sequence: TGCAGCGTGGCCAAAGGGTGGGGCGAAAACATTCAGTACTTC. This sequence encodes CSVAKGWGENIQYF. The gene calls are TRBV29-1 and TRBJ2-4; weak D call: TRBD1 (5 bases). The CDR3 covers 14 residues. Germline values: CDR1 SQVTM, CDR2 ANQGSEA. V dropped 6 bases and J dropped 5 bases, with 17 bases sitting between them.

This chain joins TRBV27 and TRBJ1-1; no clear D gene. Germline V CDR1 and CDR2: MNHEY, SMNVEV (reference sequence). CDR3 length: 15 amino acids. V was clipped by 2 bases and J by 8 bases, with 18 bases between them. The CDR3 DNA follows: TGTGCCAGCAGTTTAACGCCTGGAGCTCTTGTCGAAGCTTTCTTT. Protein sequence: CASSLTPGALVEAFF.

This rearrangement joins TRBV7-9 to TRBJ1-6; D might be TRBD1 (6 bases). This CDR3 comprises 13 residues. V shed 11 bases and J shed 8 bases, with 16 bases lying between them. Germline V gene data show CDR1 as SEHNR and CDR2 as FQNEAQ (reference sequence). CDR3 region: CAAWEGGDSPLHF. CDR3 sequence (DNA): TGTGCCGCTTGGGAGGGGGGAGATTCACCCCTCCACTTT. Drawing the rest from reference TRBV7-9 and TRBJ1-6, the complete variable domain is DTGVSQNPRHKITKRGQNVTFRCDPISEHNRLYWYRQTLGQGPEFLTYFQNEAQLEKSRLLSDRFSAERPKGSFSTLEIQRTEQGDSAMYLCAAWEGGDSPLHFGNGTRLTVT.

This chain uses TRBV7-2 with TRBJ2-1, with 8 bases matching TRBD1. Germline V gene data show CDR1 as SGHTA and CDR2 as FQGNSA. Losses at the gene ends were 3 bases for V and 7 bases for J; bases not matched to a gene: 2. The CDR3 spans 13 residues. The CDR3 is CASSFQGANEQFF. CDR3 DNA: TGTGCCAGCAGCTTCCAGGGGGCTAATGAGCAGTTCTTC.

The chain carries TRBV27 and TRBJ2-4; weak D call: TRBD2 (5 bases). Germline lookup yields CDR1 MNHEY and CDR2 SMNVEV (reference sequence). Trimming left V 3 bases short and J 10 bases short, with 13 bases between. The CDR3 is 13 amino acids. The chain's CDR3 is CASSFGGDGIQYF. The DNA of the CDR3 is TGTGCCAGCAGTTTTGGAGGTGATGGGATTCAGTACTTC.

The rearrangement joins TRBV4-3 to TRBJ2-1; D may be TRBD2 (5 bases). The CDR3 totals 14 residues. CDR1 is LGHNA, CDR2 YSLEER, per germline. V was pared by 3 bases and J by 8 bases, with 14 bases between. The CDR3 region is CASSQALAPDEQFF. For the CDR3, the DNA is TGCGCCAGCAGCCAGGCCCTAGCTCCGGATGAGCAGTTCTTC.

V is TRBV7-6 and J is TRBJ2-1; no firm D call. CDR1 is SGHVS, CDR2 FNYEAQ, per germline. The V end lost 0 bases, the J end lost 7 bases, and 10 bases lay between the germline ends. The length of the CDR3 is 14 residues. CDR3 nucleotide sequence: TGTGCCAGCAGCTTAGCATCATTCGGGAATGAGCAGTTCTTC. Residues: CASSLASFGNEQFF.

This clone was counted a single time. At the DNA level, this CDR3 is encoded by other sequences in the same sample as well. This chain links TRBV30 with TRBJ1-2, with TRBD1 matching over 11 bases. V shed 2 bases, J shed 2 bases, and the junction held 1 base outside the gene matches. Germline V gene lookup returns CDR1 GTSNPN and CDR2 SVGIG (reference sequence). The CDR3 has 14 residues. The CDR3 DNA reads TGTGCCTGGAGTCGGACAGGGGGCAACTATGGCTACACCTTC. Translated: CAWSRTGGNYGYTF.

The chain couples TRBV6-6 to TRBJ2-7; 9 positions agree with TRBD1. Germline V gives CDR1 MNHNY, CDR2 SVGAGI (reference sequence). The CDR3 has 14 amino acids. The V gene end was trimmed by 7 bases and the J gene end by 0 bases; junction bases not matched to a gene: 4. CDR3 sequence (DNA): TGTGCCAGCACAACAGGGGGCCCCTCCTACGAGCAGTACTTC. Its translation: CASTTGGPSYEQYF.

The rearrangement joins TRBV5-4 to TRBJ2-7; 12 bases align to TRBD2. V gave up 3 bases and J gave up 6 bases; unmatched junction bases: 13. Per the germline V gene, CDR1 is SGHNT and CDR2 is YYREEE (reference sequence). This CDR3 is 17 amino acids long. CDR3 DNA sequence: TGTGCCAGCAGCTACACCGGCGGACTAGCGGGGACGGTCGAGCAGTACTTC. It yields the protein CASSYTGGLAGTVEQYF.

This clone showed up just a few times. This chain uses TRBV7-6 with TRBJ2-5; D uncertain. CDR1 and CDR2 from the germline V gene are SGHVS and FNYEAQ. Trimming took 3 bases from V and 5 from J, leaving 10 bases between them. This CDR3 has 13 residues. CDR3 nucleotides: TGTGCCAGCAGCTTGGCCCCCTTTGAGACCCAGTACTTC. This gives the protein CASSLAPFETQYF.

Concerning this clone: Other DNA sequences within the sample encode an identical CDR3. This CDR3 is CAWSSGSNQPQHF. In DNA form, the CDR3 reads TGTGCCTGGAGTTCGGGGAGCAATCAGCCCCAGCATTTT. The gene calls are TRBV30 and TRBJ1-5; D gene unclear. Trimming removed 2 bases at V and 1 base at J, with 6 bases between. The CDR3 loop spans 13 amino acids. From germline, CDR1 is GTSNPN and CDR2 SVGIG (reference sequence).

The genes are TRBV25-1 and TRBJ2-1, with D uncertain. The CDR3 runs to 13 residues. Germline CDR1 MGHDK, CDR2 SYGVNS. Between the trimmed V and J ends, which lost 1 base and 10 bases, there was a span of 11 bases. The CDR3 protein is CASSELTLPEQFF. In nucleotides, the CDR3 is TGTGCCAGCAGTGAATTAACCCTTCCGGAGCAGTTCTTC.

The chain recombines TRBV19 with TRBJ1-2; D ambiguous. V lost 8 bases and J lost 5, with 12 bases in between. Per the germline V gene, CDR1 is LNHDA and CDR2 is SQIVND (reference sequence). There are 12 residues in the CDR3. CDR3 region: CASGVGGYGYTF. The CDR3 DNA is TGTGCCAGTGGCGTAGGAGGGTATGGCTACACCTTC.

This clone occurred once. The chain recombines TRBV5-1 with TRBJ2-7, with D hard to call. The ends were cut back, 2 bases at V and 4 bases at J, with 10 bases in the middle. The germline CDR1 and CDR2 sequences are SGHRS and YFSETQ. The CDR3 is 13 amino acids. Here the CDR3 reads CASSLGPDYEQYF. The DNA of the CDR3 is TGCGCCAGCAGCTTAGGACCGGATTACGAGCAGTACTTC. The entire variable domain, with the rest obtained from reference TRBV5-1 and TRBJ2-7, is as follows: KAGVTQTPRYLIKTRGQQVTLSCSPISGHRSVSWYQQTPGQGLQFLFEYFSETQRNKGNFPGRFSGRQFSNSRSEMNVSTLELGDSALYLCASSLGPDYEQYFGPGTRLTVT.

This chain connects TRBV9 to TRBJ2-1, with D possibly matching TRBD2 (5 bases). This CDR3 has 14 residues. V was cut by 5 bases and J by 1 base, with 10 bases left in between. CDR1 is SGDLS, CDR2 YYNGEE, per germline. The CDR3 here is CASSGGWSYNEQFF. The CDR3, as DNA: TGTGCCAGCAGTGGAGGCTGGTCCTACAATGAGCAGTTCTTC.

This chain uses TRBV10-3 with TRBJ1-1; D is perhaps TRBD1 (5 bases). Trimming stripped 6 bases from V and 1 base from J, with 9 bases between. CDR1 is ENHRY and CDR2 is SYGVKD in the germline V gene. The CDR3 is 13 residues long. This chain's CDR3 is CAIRDTGNTEAFF. DNA for the CDR3: TGTGCCATCAGGGACACGGGGAACACTGAAGCTTTCTTT.

The rearrangement joins TRBV15 to TRBJ2-5; 13 bases match TRBD2. V lost 5 bases to trimming and J lost 2 bases; unmatched junction nucleotides: 5. From germline, CDR1 is LNHNV and CDR2 YYDKDF (reference sequence). The CDR3 has 16 amino acids. CDR3 nucleotides: TGTGCCACCAGCGGAAGACTAGCGGGGGGTCAAGAGACCCAGTACTTC. Protein: CATSGRLAGGQETQYF.

V gene TRBV4-1 combines with J gene TRBJ1-1; 7 bases line up with TRBD1. The V and J ends lost 1 base and 3 bases, in that order; junction bases with no gene match: 5. CDR1 and CDR2 from the germline V gene are MGHRA and YSYEKL. This CDR3 is 15 amino acids long. The CDR3 loop reads CASSQVGQGDTEAFF. CDR3 nucleotides: TGCGCCAGCAGCCAAGTGGGGCAGGGGGACACTGAAGCTTTCTTT.

This clone was detected only a few times. The chain recombines TRBV6-1 with TRBJ2-2; D could derive from TRBD1 or TRBD2 (6 bases each). CDR3 size: 14 residues. V gave up 8 bases and J gave up 1 base, with 11 bases separating them. Germline assignment: CDR1 MNHNS and CDR2 SASEGT. The chain's CDR3 is CASGGQMNTGELFF. CDR3 bases: TGTGCCAGCGGGGGGCAGATGAACACCGGGGAGCTGTTTTTT.